The T cell receptor (beta chain) described here comes from a study of blood T cells in healthy people across ages. The germline CDR1 and CDR2 sequences are SQVTM and ANQGSEA. V lost 6 bases to trimming and J lost 1 base, with 13 bases between them. This CDR3 region has 13 residues. Alongside a J-beta primer mix, a sample-barcoded 5' primer served in a second PCR lasting roughly 6 to 12 cycles. MiXCR was run by TCRdb on the 5' RACE reads, yielding one entry per CDR3 protein. The sample yields 800,000 or so distinct CDR3 sequences, approximately 67% seen once. This clonotype appeared a few times. This clonotype was obtained from a young man in good health. Sequencing was done on a sample of blood. The rearrangement links TRBV29-1 to TRBJ2-7; either TRBD1 or TRBD2 may supply D (5 bases each). The CDR3 spells CSVPGRMSYEQYF. CDR3 nucleotides: TGCAGCGTCCCGGGACGGATGTCCTACGAGCAGTACTTC.